This TCR beta chain was sequenced for a study of Ad26.COV2.S vaccination and SARS-CoV-2 variants. The treatment: approximately 18 received Ad26.COV2.S at low or high dose, single or two shots; 5 received placebo; per-sample allocation not given. Following the first vaccine or placebo injection, samples were taken on day 63. This CDR3 has 15 residues. The ends were cut back, 2 bases at V and 0 bases at J, with 10 bases in the middle. Germline CDR1 reads LGHDT; CDR2 reads YNNKEL (reference sequence). This clone showed up just once. Sequencing used immunoSEQ multiplex PCR; TCRdb keeps in-frame clones, though not all of them. The sample lists more than 300,000 clones, 85% to 90% occurring once.

Sequencing was performed on peripheral blood, taken in a trial of Ad26.COV2.S vaccine versus placebo. The source is a person between 18 and 65 years old who received the Ad26.COV2.S COVID-19 vaccine or a placebo. V gene TRBV3-1 (or the pseudogene TRBV3-2) combines with J gene TRBJ1-2; TRBD1 might be the D (5 bases). CDR3 loop: CASSQTGAPNYGYTF. The CDR3 bases are TGTGCCAGCAGCCAAACCGGGGCACCTAACTATGGCTACACCTTC.